One sample yielded the 10 T cell receptor beta chains listed below, sequenced in a study of cytomegalovirus exposure and HLA in healthy donors. The PCR contained 60 Vbeta and 13 Jbeta primers. This table comes from immunoSEQ multiplex PCR, and its TCRdb copy is limited to in-frame clones, with some not included. The sample has some 200,000 clones, roughly an eighth seen once. The sample comprised PBMCs. The receptors here all came from a man in his forties or fifties in good health and CMV-seropositive.

This clone has only a few counts. This sequence joins TRBV10-3 and TRBJ1-5, with D uncertain. The V end was cut by 2 bases, the J end by 6 bases, with 8 bases between. CDR3 length: 13 amino acids. Germline CDR1 is ENHRY and CDR2 is SYGVKD. This CDR3 reads CAISEGEGQPQHF. DNA for the CDR3: TGTGCCATCAGTGAGGGGGAGGGTCAGCCCCAGCATTTT.

This clone was picked up a small number of times. The rearrangement links TRBV7-2 to TRBJ2-4; possible D gene TRBD1, 6 bases. The V gene lost 8 bases and the J gene lost 0 bases, with 8 bases spanning the gap. The CDR3 totals 13 residues. Germline CDR1 is SGHTA and CDR2 is FQGNSA. The CDR3 spells CASAGVAKNIQYF. The CDR3 DNA sequence: TGTGCCAGCGCAGGGGTAGCCAAAAACATTCAGTACTTC.

The sample holds a few counts of this clone. The chain links TRBV7-2 to TRBJ2-7; TRBD2 matches at 7 bases. Germline V gene sequence: CDR1 SGHTA, CDR2 FQGNSA. The CDR3 loop spans 15 amino acids. With 1 base clipped from V and 6 bases from J, the junction kept 9 bases outside the gene matches. CDR3 bases: TGTGCCAGCAGCTTAGTTCCAGCGGGGCCGGGCGAGCAGTACTTC. Amino acid sequence: CASSLVPAGPGEQYF.

The genes are TRBV5-1 and TRBJ2-7; D perhaps matches TRBD2 (5 bases). This CDR3 has 14 residues. The ends were cut back, 1 base at V and 5 bases at J, with 13 bases in the middle. Per the germline V gene, CDR1 is SGHRS and CDR2 is YFSETQ. DNA of the CDR3: TGCGCCAGCAGCTTGAGGAGGTCTTGGGACGAGCAGTACTTC. The encoded protein is CASSLRRSWDEQYF.

The chain has TRBV9 and TRBJ2-5, with 9 bases aligning to TRBD1. V lost 2 bases to trimming and J lost 5 bases; unmatched junction nucleotides: 4. This CDR3 is built from 14 residues. CDR1 is SGDLS, CDR2 YYNGEE, per germline. This CDR3 reads CASSVGTGKETQYF. CDR3 bases: TGTGCCAGCAGCGTCGGGACAGGGAAGGAGACCCAGTACTTC. Looking up the rest from reference TRBV9 and TRBJ2-5 gives the full variable domain: DSGVTQTPKHLITATGQRVTLRCSPRSGDLSVYWYQQSLDQGLQFLIQYYNGEERAKGNILERFSAQQFPDLHSELNLSSLELGDSALYFCASSVGTGKETQYFGPGTRLLVL.

This clone was found a few times. The gene calls are TRBV2 and TRBJ1-3; 7 nucleotides line up with TRBD1. CDR3 size: 15 residues. The J segment lost 0 bases and the V segment lost 6 bases, leaving 5 bases of the junction unmatched. The germline gives CDR1 SNHLY, CDR2 FYNNEI. DNA for the CDR3: TGTGCCAGCAGATCAGGGACAGCCTCTGGAAACACCATATATTTT. This encodes CASRSGTASGNTIYF.

This clone was counted only a few times. The CDR3 spells CASSLVPGQTSGANVLTF. The CDR3 nucleotides are TGTGCCAGCAGCTTAGTTCCGGGACAGACCTCTGGGGCCAACGTCCTGACTTTC. The V and J genes are TRBV13 and TRBJ2-6, with 7 bases matching TRBD1. This CDR3 spans 18 amino acids. The V and J ends lost 1 base and 0 bases, in that order; junction bases with no gene match: 6. The germline CDR1 and CDR2 sequences are PRHDT and FYEKMQ (reference sequence).

This clone occurred a few times. The V gene is TRBV5-1, the J gene TRBJ1-1; D is unclear. This CDR3 is 13 amino acids long. From germline, CDR1 is SGHRS and CDR2 YFSETQ. V lost 0 bases, J lost 8 bases, and 11 bases lay in between. In DNA, the CDR3 is TGCGCCAGCAGCTTGGATCAAATGGCAGAAGCTTTCTTT. This codes for CASSLDQMAEAFF.

The chain employs TRBV27 and TRBJ1-1, with 7 bases matching TRBD1. CDR1 is MNHEY, CDR2 SMNVEV, per germline (reference sequence). J lost 0 bases, V lost 6 bases, and 7 bases had no gene match. The CDR3 is 15 amino acids. This chain's CDR3 is CASREPGQLNTEAFF. Written as DNA, the CDR3 is TGTGCCAGCAGGGAACCGGGACAGCTGAACACTGAAGCTTTCTTT.

This clone was seen more than once but under ten times. This chain joins TRBV5-6 and TRBJ2-7; D is perhaps TRBD2 (6 bases). This CDR3 has 14 residues. Germline loops: CDR1 SGHDT, CDR2 YYEEEE. Between the trimmed V and J ends, which lost 4 bases and 5 bases, there was a span of 16 bases. CDR3 nucleotides: TGTGCCAGCAGCCCGGGGGTAAGGGTCGACGAGCAGTACGTC. Encoded protein: CASSPGVRVDEQYV.